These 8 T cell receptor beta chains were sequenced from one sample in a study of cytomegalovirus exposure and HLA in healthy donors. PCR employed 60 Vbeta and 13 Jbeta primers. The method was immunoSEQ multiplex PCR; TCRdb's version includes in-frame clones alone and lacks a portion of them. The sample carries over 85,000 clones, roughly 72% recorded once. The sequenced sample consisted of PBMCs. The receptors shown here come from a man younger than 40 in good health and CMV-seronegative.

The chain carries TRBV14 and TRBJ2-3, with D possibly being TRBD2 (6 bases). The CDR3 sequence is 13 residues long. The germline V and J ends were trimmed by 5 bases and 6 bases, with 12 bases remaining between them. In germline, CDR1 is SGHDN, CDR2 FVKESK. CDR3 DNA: TGTGCCAGCAGCTTGCGGGAAGTCGATACGCAGTATTTT. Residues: CASSLREVDTQYF.

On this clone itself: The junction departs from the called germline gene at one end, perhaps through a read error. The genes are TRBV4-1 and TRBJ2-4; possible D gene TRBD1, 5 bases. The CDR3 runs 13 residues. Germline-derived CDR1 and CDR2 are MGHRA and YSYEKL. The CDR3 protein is CASSQDRQSSKFF. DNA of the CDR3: TGCGCCAGCAGCCAAGACCGACAGTCATCTAAATTTTTC.

The CDR3 coding sequence is TGTGCCAGTACCATGGGGCTAGCGGGACTTGGGGAGACCCAGTACTTC. It yields the protein CASTMGLAGLGETQYF. The chain is built from TRBV19 and TRBJ2-5, with TRBD2 matching 9 bases. The CDR3 extends over 16 amino acids. J gave up 5 bases and V 7 bases, and 14 bases lay outside the gene matches. Germline V lookup: CDR1 LNHDA, CDR2 SQIVND (reference sequence).

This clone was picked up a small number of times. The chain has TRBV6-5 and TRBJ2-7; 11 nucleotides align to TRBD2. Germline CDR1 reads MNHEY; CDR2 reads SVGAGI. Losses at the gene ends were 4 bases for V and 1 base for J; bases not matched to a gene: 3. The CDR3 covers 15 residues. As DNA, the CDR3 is TGTGCCAGCAGTTTGACTAGCGGGGCTTCCTACGAGCAGTACTTC. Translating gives CASSLTSGASYEQYF.

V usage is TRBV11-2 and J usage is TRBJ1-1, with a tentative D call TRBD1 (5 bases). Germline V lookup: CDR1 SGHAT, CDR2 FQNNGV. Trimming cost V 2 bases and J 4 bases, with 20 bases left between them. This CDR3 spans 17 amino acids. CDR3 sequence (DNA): TGTGCCAGCAGCTTATTCGTAAACTCGGGGGTTTTCACTGAAGCTTTCTTT. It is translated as CASSLFVNSGVFTEAFF.

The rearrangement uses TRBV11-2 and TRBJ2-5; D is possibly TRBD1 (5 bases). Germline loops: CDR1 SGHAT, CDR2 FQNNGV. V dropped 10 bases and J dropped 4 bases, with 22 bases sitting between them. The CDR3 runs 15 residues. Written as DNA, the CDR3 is TGTGCCACTAGGGGATCTGGCCCCTCCATAGAGACCCAGTACTTC. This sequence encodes CATRGSGPSIETQYF.

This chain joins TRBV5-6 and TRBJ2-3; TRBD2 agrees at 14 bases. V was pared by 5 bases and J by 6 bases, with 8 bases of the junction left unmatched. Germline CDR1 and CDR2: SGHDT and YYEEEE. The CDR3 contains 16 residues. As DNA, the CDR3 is TGTGCCAGCAGACTGACTAGCGGGAGGGCCCAGGATACGCAGTATTTT. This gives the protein CASRLTSGRAQDTQYF.

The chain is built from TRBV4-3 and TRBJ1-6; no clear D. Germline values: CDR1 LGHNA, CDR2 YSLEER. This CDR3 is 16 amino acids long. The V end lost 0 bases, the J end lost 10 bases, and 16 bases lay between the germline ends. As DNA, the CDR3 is TGCGCCAGCAGCCAAGATACGAGGGCTGCTAGCTCACCCCTCCACTTT. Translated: CASSQDTRAASSPLHF.